Shown below are 29 T cell receptor beta chains from a single sample sequenced in a study of response to subunit inactivated influenza vaccine. TCRdb analysed the RT-PCR reads with MiXCR anew, one entry per CDR3 protein. This table holds over 650,000 distinct CDR3 sequences, about 18% found once. The sample was PBMCs from blood, taken about 5 days after vaccination. Source of these receptors: a man aged 50-60 years who received an inactivated influenza vaccine.

This clonotype occurred a few times. The chain recombines TRBV7-9 with TRBJ1-4; D might be TRBD1 (6 bases). V was shortened by 8 bases and J by 7 bases, with 14 bases between the two germline ends. The CDR3 is made up of 13 amino acids. The germline V gene has CDR1 SEHNR and CDR2 FQNEAQ (reference sequence). The CDR3 DNA follows: TGTGCCAGCGGTACAGGGAGGGTTGAAAAACTGTTTTTT. Residues: CASGTGRVEKLFF.

This clonotype came up a few times. The chain couples TRBV15 to TRBJ2-5; the D is unclear. From germline, CDR1 is LNHNV and CDR2 YYDKDF (reference sequence). Trimming removed 1 base at V and 5 bases at J, with 8 bases between. The CDR3 covers 13 residues. CDR3 nucleotide sequence: TGTGCCACCAGCAGAGTTCCAGCCGAGACCCAGTACTTC. This translates into CATSRVPAETQYF.

This chain links TRBV7-9 with TRBJ2-3; 8 bases fit TRBD1. J gave up 2 bases and V 4 bases, and 5 bases lay outside the gene matches. The CDR3 loop spans 15 amino acids. The V gene's germline CDR1 is SEHNR and CDR2 FQNEAQ (reference sequence). The CDR3 nucleotides are TGTGCCAGCAGCTCGGACAGGGCAATCACAGATACGCAGTATTTT. Protein: CASSSDRAITDTQYF.

CDR3 in amino acids: CASSPLVGGTNTGELFF. The DNA of the CDR3 is TGTGCCAGCAGCCCCCTGGTAGGTGGGACGAACACCGGGGAGCTGTTTTTT. V gene TRBV4-2 combines with J gene TRBJ2-2; D call uncertain. CDR1 and CDR2 from the germline V gene are LGHNA and YNFKEQ. The CDR3 spans 17 residues. V was shortened by 4 bases and J by 0 bases, with 15 bases between the two germline ends.

This clonotype was counted only a few times. The genes are TRBV2 and TRBJ2-5; 7 bases fit TRBD1. This CDR3 spans 17 amino acids. Per germline, CDR1 SNHLY and CDR2 FYNNEI. V was pared by 0 bases and J by 1 base, with 8 bases of the junction left unmatched. The CDR3, as DNA: TGTGCCAGCAGTGAAGCTGGGAAGAGGGACAGCCAAGAGACCCAGTACTTC. This translates into CASSEAGKRDSQETQYF.

The chain uses TRBV6-2 or TRBV6-3 and TRBJ2-2; 7 bases match TRBD2. Germline V CDR1 and CDR2: MNHEY, SVGEGT. V dropped 2 bases and J dropped 6; count of bases not matched to a gene: 9. The CDR3 length is 16 residues. DNA for the CDR3: TGTGCCAGCAGTTACCGCGAGGGAGGGCCCCCCGGGGAGCTGTTTTTT. Its translation is CASSYREGGPPGELFF.

The table lists this clonotype with many counts. The V gene is TRBV9, the J gene TRBJ2-1, with D possibly being TRBD2 (6 bases). The CDR3 length is 15 residues. Germline V gene data show CDR1 as SGDLS and CDR2 as YYNGEE. Trimming took off 3 bases at V and 5 bases at J, with 15 bases between the two ends. CDR3 region: CASSATSPGHNEQFF. The DNA of the CDR3 is TGTGCCAGCAGCGCAACTAGCCCGGGACACAATGAGCAGTTCTTC. The entire variable domain, with the rest obtained from reference TRBV9 and TRBJ2-1, is as follows: DSGVTQTPKHLITATGQRVTLRCSPRSGDLSVYWYQQSLDQGLQFLIQYYNGEERAKGNILERFSAQQFPDLHSELNLSSLELGDSALYFCASSATSPGHNEQFFGPGTRLTVL.

A few counts support this clonotype. The genes are TRBV5-1 and TRBJ2-7; 7 bases agree with TRBD1. V lost 0 bases to trimming and J lost 11 bases; unmatched junction nucleotides: 20. CDR3 length: 17 residues. In germline, CDR1 is SGHRS, CDR2 YFSETQ. CDR3 sequence: CASSLAGSGTDFVRKYF. The CDR3 DNA sequence: TGCGCCAGCAGCTTGGCCGGTTCAGGGACAGACTTTGTACGTAAGTACTTC.

This clonotype was seen a handful of times. This chain connects TRBV4-2 to TRBJ2-5; possible D gene TRBD2, 6 bases. Trimming shortened V by 0 bases and J by 5 bases, and 28 bases separated the two germline ends. The length of the CDR3 is 20 residues. CDR1 and CDR2 from the germline V gene are LGHNA and YNFKEQ. The CDR3 sequence is CASSQDKGGVGFMVRETQYF. The CDR3 DNA follows: TGTGCCAGCAGCCAAGATAAAGGCGGGGTCGGATTTATGGTTCGTGAGACCCAGTACTTC.

J is TRBJ2-7 and V is TRBV12-3 or TRBV12-4; TRBD1 agrees at 7 bases. Trimming took 3 bases from V and 3 from J; bases not matched to a gene: 8. The CDR3 spans 15 residues. CDR3 residues: CASSFRAGGFYEQYF. CDR3 DNA: TGTGCCAGCAGTTTCCGGGCAGGGGGATTCTACGAGCAGTACTTC.

A single count supports this clonotype. J is TRBJ2-5 and V is TRBV9; 7 bases are a match to TRBD1. Germline loops: CDR1 SGDLS, CDR2 YYNGEE. This CDR3 has 14 residues. V was pared by 4 bases and J by 2 bases, with 5 bases of the junction left unmatched. The CDR3: CASSRTGAQETQYF. The DNA for the CDR3 is TGTGCCAGCAGCAGGACAGGAGCACAAGAGACCCAGTACTTC. Full variable domain (missing parts from reference TRBV9 and TRBJ2-5): DSGVTQTPKHLITATGQRVTLRCSPRSGDLSVYWYQQSLDQGLQFLIQYYNGEERAKGNILERFSAQQFPDLHSELNLSSLELGDSALYFCASSRTGAQETQYFGPGTRLLVL.

This clonotype was counted a few times. Sequence at one end of the junction differs from germline and may be a read error. V is TRBV25-1 and J is TRBJ1-5, with a weak D call TRBD1 (5 bases). The CDR3 has 15 residues. Germline loops: CDR1 MGHDK, CDR2 SYGVNS. This chain's CDR3 is CAISESGTGNQPQHF. As DNA, the CDR3 is TGTGCCATCAGTGAATCCGGGACGGGCAATCAGCCCCAGCATTTT.

The table lists this clonotype with many counts. The V call is TRBV28, the J call TRBJ1-2; 8 bases map to TRBD1. V dropped 3 bases and J dropped 2; count of bases not matched to a gene: 2. The CDR3 is 14 amino acids. Looked up from germline, CDR1 is MDHEN and CDR2 is SYDVKM. The CDR3 loop is CASSFRQGNYGYTF. The CDR3 region has the DNA TGTGCCAGCAGTTTCCGACAGGGGAACTATGGCTACACCTTC.

This clonotype was detected a few times. V gene TRBV11-2 combines with J gene TRBJ2-2; 8 nucleotides match TRBD1. Germline CDR1 reads SGHAT; CDR2 reads FQNNGV. CDR3 size: 20 residues. J gave up 0 bases and V 4 bases, and 16 bases lay outside the gene matches. CDR3 nucleotide sequence: TGTGCCAGCAGCTCTACCTACGAGGACAGGGCGTTTGCGAACACCGGGGAGCTGTTTTTT. Protein: CASSSTYEDRAFANTGELFF.

A remark on this clonotype: This may be a read error: a much more frequent sequence differs by one nucleotide. V is TRBV2 and J is TRBJ2-1; 11 bases match TRBD2. CDR3 length equals 15 residues. Trimming removed 6 bases from V and 4 bases from J; junction bases left unmatched: 5. CDR1 is SNHLY and CDR2 is FYNNEI in the germline V gene. The CDR3 loop reads CASRTGTSGYNEQFF. Here the CDR3 DNA reads TGTGCCAGCAGGACCGGGACTAGCGGATACAATGAGCAGTTCTTC.

The chain is built from TRBV9 and TRBJ2-7; 10 bases fit TRBD1. The CDR3 loop spans 14 amino acids. The J segment lost 7 bases and the V segment lost 4 bases, leaving 8 bases of the junction unmatched. CDR1 is SGDLS, CDR2 YYNGEE, per germline. The CDR3 DNA sequence: TGTGCCAGCAGCCGCGGGACAGGGGAACTTGAGCAGTACTTC. As protein: CASSRGTGELEQYF.

The CDR3, as DNA: TGTGCCAGCAGTCTTGGGACAGGGTTTAGCGGGGAGCTGTTTTTT. Protein product: CASSLGTGFSGELFF. This rearrangement joins TRBV12-3 or TRBV12-4 to TRBJ2-2; 9 nucleotides agree with TRBD1. V lost 5 bases, J lost 7 bases, and 8 bases stayed unmatched. There are 15 residues in the CDR3.

The chain employs TRBV6-5 and TRBJ2-7; 11 bases align to TRBD1. CDR3 length: 16 amino acids. CDR1 MNHEY and CDR2 SVGAGI come from the germline V gene. V trimming: 0 bases; J trimming: 7 bases; junction bases outside the gene matches: 8. The CDR3 sequence is CASSYSRTGGLREQYF. CDR3 nucleotide sequence: TGTGCCAGCAGTTACTCCAGGACAGGGGGCCTTCGGGAGCAGTACTTC.

This clonotype was recorded many times. V gene TRBV5-1 combines with J gene TRBJ2-3, with 8 bases aligning to TRBD1. The J segment lost 6 bases and the V segment lost 4 bases, leaving 7 bases of the junction unmatched. Per germline, CDR1 SGHRS and CDR2 YFSETQ. The CDR3 sequence is 14 residues long. In DNA form, the CDR3 reads TGCGCCAGCAGCACCGGACAGGGAGTGGATACGCAGTATTTT. Its translation is CASSTGQGVDTQYF.

The rearrangement joins TRBV12-3 or TRBV12-4 to TRBJ1-2; D possibly corresponds to TRBD1 (5 bases). The CDR3 is 14 residues long. V was clipped by 9 bases and J by 4 bases, with 18 bases between them. The CDR3: CASQGRQNLYGYTF. The CDR3 bases are TGTGCCAGTCAGGGTCGACAGAACCTCTATGGCTACACCTTC.

CDR3 bases: TGTGCCAGCAGAAGAGCGGGGAACACCGGGGAGCTGTTTTTT. It encodes CASRRAGNTGELFF. V and J are TRBV6-1 and TRBJ2-2; TRBD2 is a possible D gene (6 bases). The ends were cut back, 6 bases at V and 1 base at J, with 9 bases in the middle. The CDR3 sequence is 14 residues long. Germline V gene data show CDR1 as MNHNS and CDR2 as SASEGT.

As DNA, the CDR3 is TGTGCCAGCAGTTTGGGGACTAGCGGGGGGTTTAGGAATGAGCAGTTCTTC. Its protein product is CASSLGTSGGFRNEQFF. This chain links TRBV12-3 or TRBV12-4 with TRBJ2-1; 15 bases are shared with TRBD2. This CDR3 is built from 17 residues. Germline trimming cut 3 bases from V and 7 bases from J; bases unmatched to any gene: 7.

This clonotype appeared a few times. V is TRBV5-1 and J is TRBJ2-1; D uncertain. Between the trimmed V and J ends, which lost 0 bases and 3 bases, there was a span of 10 bases. This CDR3 is built from 15 residues. CDR1 is SGHRS, CDR2 YFSETQ, per germline. The CDR3 sequence is CASSLGAFGYNEQFF. The CDR3 nucleotides are TGCGCCAGCAGCTTGGGGGCATTCGGCTACAATGAGCAGTTCTTC.

This clonotype was seen a few times. DNA of the CDR3: TGCGCCAGCAGGGGGATTCGGGGGGACACTGAAGCTTTCTTT. Translated, it gives CASRGIRGDTEAFF. The chain has TRBV5-1 and TRBJ1-1; weak D call: TRBD1 (5 bases). Germline loops: CDR1 SGHRS, CDR2 YFSETQ. Trimming took 5 bases from V and 3 from J, leaving 14 bases between them. CDR3 size: 14 residues.

This clonotype was detected only a few times. Here the CDR3 DNA reads TGTGCCAGCTCACAGGCTAGCGGGAGGGCCGTTGAGCAGTACTTC. Encoded protein: CASSQASGRAVEQYF. The V gene is TRBV18, the J gene TRBJ2-7; 12 positions agree with TRBD2. CDR1 and CDR2 (germline): KGHSH, LQKENI. There are 15 residues in the CDR3. J was trimmed by 7 bases and V by 4 bases; bases with no gene match: 8.

This clonotype has at least ten counts. The chain joins TRBV6-6 to TRBJ2-5; D gene uncertain. Germline CDR1 and CDR2: MNHNY and SVGAGI (reference sequence). V was trimmed by 6 bases and J by 5 bases, leaving 13 bases between them. The CDR3 runs to 13 residues. CDR3 DNA sequence: TGTGCCAGCAGCTCCCGGGTTCTGGAGACCCAGTACTTC. Its translation: CASSSRVLETQYF.

The V call is TRBV20-1, the J call TRBJ2-1; 9 nucleotides agree with TRBD2. The V gene end was trimmed by 3 bases and the J gene end by 10 bases; junction bases not matched to a gene: 10. Germline V gene lookup returns CDR1 DFQATT and CDR2 SNEGSKA (reference sequence). The length of the CDR3 is 14 residues. In DNA, the CDR3 is TGCAGTGCTAGTAAGTCTAGCGGGACAAGCGAGCAGTTCTTC. Translating it yields CSASKSSGTSEQFF.

The V and J genes are TRBV5-1 and TRBJ2-2; D might be TRBD1 (6 bases). This CDR3 has 15 amino acids. The germline CDR1 and CDR2 sequences are SGHRS and YFSETQ. V gave up 6 bases and J gave up 0 bases, with 12 bases separating them. CDR3 coding DNA: TGCGCCAGCACCACGGACAGACCGAACACCGGGGAGCTGTTTTTT. It encodes CASTTDRPNTGELFF.

This chain joins TRBV30 and TRBJ2-2, with 14 positions matching TRBD2. Trimming at V came to 1 base and at J to 5 bases, leaving 3 bases not matched to a gene. The CDR3 contains 16 residues. In germline, CDR1 is GTSNPN, CDR2 SVGIG (reference sequence). CDR3 in DNA: TGTGCCTGGAGTGGACTAGCGGGAGGGAGGACCGGGGAGCTGTTTTTT. Amino acid sequence: CAWSGLAGGRTGELFF.